This TCR beta chain was retrieved from a study of T cell changes during pregnancy in multiple sclerosis. Using immunoSEQ multiplex PCR, the repertoire was profiled, and TCRdb retains in-frame clones only, with some absent. The data hold under 40,000 clones, with around 90% observed a single time. The germline gives CDR1 ENHRY, CDR2 SYGVKD. The CDR3 spans 16 residues. The V and J ends lost 3 bases and 0 bases respectively, with 12 bases between them. The chain carries TRBV10-3 and TRBJ1-3, with TRBD1 as a possible D gene (6 bases). The sequence was obtained from a female donor with multiple sclerosis, enrolled in a pregnancy study. The specimen was CD8+ T cells from peripheral blood mononuclear cells, collected after pregnancy. CDR3 nucleotides: TGTGCCATCAGTGAATGGACAGATAACTCTGGAAACACCATATATTTT. This codes for CAISEWTDNSGNTIYF.